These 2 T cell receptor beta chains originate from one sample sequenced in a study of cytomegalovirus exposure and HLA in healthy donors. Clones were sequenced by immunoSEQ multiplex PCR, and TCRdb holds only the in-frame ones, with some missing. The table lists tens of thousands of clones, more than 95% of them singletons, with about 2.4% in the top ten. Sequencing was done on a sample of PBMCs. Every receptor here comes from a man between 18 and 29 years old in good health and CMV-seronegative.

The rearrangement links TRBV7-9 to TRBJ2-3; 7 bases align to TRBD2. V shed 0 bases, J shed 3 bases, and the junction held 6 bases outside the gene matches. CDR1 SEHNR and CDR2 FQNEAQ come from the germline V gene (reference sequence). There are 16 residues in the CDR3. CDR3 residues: CASSLASGLVTDTQYF. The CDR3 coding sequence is TGTGCCAGCAGCTTAGCGTCAGGACTAGTGACAGATACGCAGTATTTT.

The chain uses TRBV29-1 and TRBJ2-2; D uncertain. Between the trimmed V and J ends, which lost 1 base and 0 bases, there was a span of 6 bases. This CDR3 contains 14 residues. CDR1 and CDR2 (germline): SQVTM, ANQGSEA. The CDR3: CSVEGQPNTGELFF. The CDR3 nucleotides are TGCAGCGTTGAAGGACAACCGAACACCGGGGAGCTGTTTTTT.